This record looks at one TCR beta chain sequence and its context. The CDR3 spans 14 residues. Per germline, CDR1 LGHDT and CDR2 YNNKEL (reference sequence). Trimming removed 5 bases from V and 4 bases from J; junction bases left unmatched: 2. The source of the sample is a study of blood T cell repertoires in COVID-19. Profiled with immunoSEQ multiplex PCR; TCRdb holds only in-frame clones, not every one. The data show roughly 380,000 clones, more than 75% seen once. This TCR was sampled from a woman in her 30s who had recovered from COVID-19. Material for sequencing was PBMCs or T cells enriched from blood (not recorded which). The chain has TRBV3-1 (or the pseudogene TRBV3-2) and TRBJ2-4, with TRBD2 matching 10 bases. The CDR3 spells CASSSSGGKNIQYF. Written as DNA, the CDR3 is TGTGCCAGCAGCAGTAGCGGGGGGAAAAACATTCAGTACTTC.